One sample yielded the 23 T cell receptor beta chains listed below, sequenced in a study of PD-1 blockade in classical Hodgkin lymphoma. TCRdb keeps only in-frame clones here, not all; method: immunoSEQ multiplex PCR. The sample lists 20,000 or so clones, over 65% seen once, with 2.5% to 3% in the top ten. Time point meaning: cycle 4 day 1 (C4D1), after around six weeks of nivolumab. Brentuximab vedotin exposure varied among the patients, all of whom had relapsed after autologous stem cell transplantation. The authors purified CD4+ T cells from thawed PBMCs by magnetic negative selection. The input for sequencing was CD4+ T cells from blood, taken before the fourth cycle of nivolumab. These receptors were taken from a human donor with classical Hodgkin lymphoma.

The chain carries TRBV15 and TRBJ2-5; 11 bases are shared with TRBD2. Germline V lookup: CDR1 LNHNV, CDR2 YYDKDF (reference sequence). The CDR3 length is 16 residues. V dropped 0 bases and J dropped 4; count of bases not matched to a gene: 4. This CDR3 reads CATSRDLAGGPETQYF. The DNA of the CDR3 is TGTGCCACCAGCAGAGATTTAGCGGGAGGGCCAGAGACCCAGTACTTC.

The sample holds one count of this clone. The chain links TRBV7-2 to TRBJ2-5; unclear D gene. Germline values: CDR1 SGHTA, CDR2 FQGNSA. The CDR3 spans 14 residues. Trimming left V 7 bases short and J 1 base short, with 13 bases between. The CDR3 loop reads CASKPRVGQETQYF. CDR3 DNA sequence: TGTGCCAGCAAACCACGGGTGGGCCAAGAGACCCAGTACTTC.

The chain is built from TRBV28 and TRBJ1-4; TRBD1 is a possible D gene (6 bases). Trimming pared 6 bases from V and 5 bases from J, leaving 13 bases between. Germline assignment: CDR1 MDHEN and CDR2 SYDVKM. CDR3 length: 14 residues. The CDR3 coding sequence is TGTGCCAGCAGCCATTACAGGGTAAATGAAAAACTGTTTTTT. It codes for CASSHYRVNEKLFF.

The rearrangement joins TRBV7-8 to TRBJ2-1; 8 bases are shared with TRBD2. CDR3 length: 14 residues. V dropped 2 bases and J dropped 8; count of bases not matched to a gene: 5. The germline V gene has CDR1 SGHVS and CDR2 FQNEAQ. CDR3 in amino acids: CASSLSGSLHEQFF. The CDR3 DNA sequence: TGTGCCAGCAGCTTAAGCGGGAGTTTGCATGAGCAGTTCTTC.

CDR3 nucleotides: TGTGCCAGTGGACAGCCCGCCGGAACCTACGAGCAGTACTTC. It translates to CASGQPAGTYEQYF. This chain uses TRBV28 with TRBJ2-7, with D perhaps TRBD1 (6 bases). With 9 bases removed from V and 2 bases from J, the gap between germline ends came to 17 bases. This CDR3 comprises 14 residues. The germline gives CDR1 MDHEN, CDR2 SYDVKM. Complete variable domain (other parts from reference TRBV28 and TRBJ2-7): DVKVTQSSRYLVKRTGEKVFLECVQDMDHENMFWYRQDPGLGLRLIYFSYDVKMKEKGDIPEGYSVSREKKERFSLILESASTNQTSMYLCASGQPAGTYEQYFGPGTRLTVT.

This chain uses TRBV5-4 with TRBJ2-1; D unresolved. CDR1 SGHNT and CDR2 YYREEE come from the germline V gene (reference sequence). The CDR3 loop spans 13 amino acids. V lost 4 bases to trimming and J lost 4 bases, with 9 bases between them. CDR3 DNA sequence: TGTGCCAGCAGCCGTACAGAGTACAATGAGCAGTTCTTC. Its protein product is CASSRTEYNEQFF.

The sample holds a few counts of this clone. The junction departs from germline at one end; a sequencing error may be responsible. This chain uses TRBV29-1 with TRBJ2-1, with TRBD1 matching over 9 bases. Per germline, CDR1 SQVTM and CDR2 ANQGSEA. CDR3 length: 15 amino acids. CDR3 in amino acids: CSVGVGTGTYIEQFF. The CDR3 nucleotides read TGCAGCGTTGGGGTCGGGACAGGGACCTACATTGAGCAGTTCTTC.

The chain couples TRBV13 to TRBJ2-1, with TRBD2 matching 13 bases. The V segment lost 5 bases and the J segment 6 bases; nucleotides outside the gene matches: 10. Germline V gene sequence: CDR1 PRHDT, CDR2 FYEKMQ (reference sequence). The CDR3 is 17 residues long. This chain's CDR3 is CASSRARLAGGANEQFF. The DNA for the CDR3 is TGTGCCAGCAGCCGTGCCAGACTAGCGGGAGGAGCCAATGAGCAGTTCTTC.

This sequence joins TRBV7-9 and TRBJ2-6; D gene ambiguous. CDR3 size: 18 residues. Germline V gives CDR1 SEHNR, CDR2 FQNEAQ (reference sequence). V lost 5 bases and J lost 0, with 17 bases in between. The CDR3 DNA follows: TGTGCCAGCAGCCCATTTCTGTGGGGATCCTCTGGGGCCAACGTCCTGACTTTC. Protein product: CASSPFLWGSSGANVLTF.

V usage is TRBV7-3 and J usage is TRBJ2-1, with 9 positions matching TRBD2. The trim removed 2 bases at V and 9 bases at J, leaving 5 bases unmatched. This CDR3 comprises 14 residues. From germline, CDR1 is SGHTA and CDR2 FQGTGA. The CDR3 sequence is CASSLAGGPFEQFF. CDR3 sequence (DNA): TGTGCCAGCAGCTTAGCGGGAGGGCCGTTTGAGCAGTTCTTC.

The chain's CDR3 is CASSLGGIPNTGELFF. CDR3 sequence (DNA): TGTGCCAGCAGCTTAGGCGGGATACCGAACACCGGGGAGCTGTTTTTT. This sequence joins TRBV13 and TRBJ2-2; possible D gene TRBD2, 5 bases. The CDR3 spans 16 residues. V was clipped by 0 bases and J by 0 bases, with 8 bases between them. CDR1 and CDR2 (germline): PRHDT, FYEKMQ (reference sequence).

The V and J genes are TRBV7-6 and TRBJ2-7; D remains ambiguous. Germline CDR1 SGHVS, CDR2 FNYEAQ. The CDR3 is made up of 13 amino acids. V lost 3 bases, J lost 1 base, and 7 bases lay in between. CDR3 DNA: TGTGCCAGCAGCTTTGGCGAATCCTACGAGCAGTACTTC. Translating it yields CASSFGESYEQYF.

The V call is TRBV5-1, the J call TRBJ2-5; 11 nucleotides line up with TRBD2. The junction had 9 bases not matched to a gene; V was cut back by 1 base and J by 1 base. The CDR3 covers 18 residues. Germline CDR1 SGHRS, CDR2 YFSETQ. The CDR3 here is CASSLSSYGTSGQETQYF. DNA for the CDR3: TGCGCCAGCAGCTTGTCGTCCTACGGGACTAGCGGCCAAGAGACCCAGTACTTC.

This sequence joins TRBV11-2 and TRBJ2-1, with a tentative D call TRBD1 (6 bases). The CDR3 runs to 15 residues. Per the germline V gene, CDR1 is SGHAT and CDR2 is FQNNGV. The V gene lost 0 bases and the J gene lost 1 base, with 7 bases spanning the gap. The CDR3 region has the DNA TGTGCCAGCAGCTTAGACGGGACATCCTACAATGAGCAGTTCTTC. This gives the protein CASSLDGTSYNEQFF.

The V call is TRBV7-9, the J call TRBJ2-7; possibly TRBD2 for D (6 bases). V dropped 5 bases and J dropped 4 bases, with 15 bases sitting between them. Germline-derived CDR1 and CDR2 are SEHNR and FQNEAQ (reference sequence). This CDR3 has 14 residues. CDR3 sequence: CASSPRTNRYEQYF. The CDR3 bases are TGTGCCAGCAGCCCCCGGACTAACCGATACGAGCAGTACTTC.

V is TRBV18 and J is TRBJ2-1, with 11 bases matching TRBD1. V shed 4 bases, J shed 5 bases, and the junction held 7 bases outside the gene matches. The CDR3 extends over 16 amino acids. From germline, CDR1 is KGHSH and CDR2 LQKENI. CDR3 amino acids: CASSLSGQGVHNEQFF. CDR3 sequence (DNA): TGTGCCAGCTCACTGTCGGGACAGGGGGTCCACAATGAGCAGTTCTTC.

The J gene is TRBJ2-5, the V gene TRBV27, with TRBD2 matching 11 bases. V lost 6 bases to trimming and J lost 0 bases; unmatched junction nucleotides: 3. The CDR3 totals 15 residues. Germline V gene lookup returns CDR1 MNHEY and CDR2 SMNVEV (reference sequence). This chain's CDR3 is CASRGTSGNQETQYF. The CDR3 nucleotides read TGTGCCAGCAGGGGGACTAGCGGTAACCAAGAGACCCAGTACTTC.

V usage is TRBV10-3 and J usage is TRBJ1-4; 7 bases are a match to TRBD1. Germline trimming cut 2 bases from V and 8 bases from J; bases unmatched to any gene: 5. The CDR3 loop spans 14 amino acids. Per germline, CDR1 ENHRY and CDR2 SYGVKD. In nucleotides, the CDR3 is TGTGCCATCAGTGAGGGACAGGCGGTGGAAAAACTGTTTTTT. It is translated as CAISEGQAVEKLFF.

V usage is TRBV2 and J usage is TRBJ1-1; D call uncertain. V was shortened by 7 bases and J by 2 bases, with 11 bases between the two germline ends. Germline CDR1 and CDR2: SNHLY and FYNNEI. The CDR3 runs to 13 residues. CDR3 sequence (DNA): TGTGCCAGCAAAAAGGGAGTAAACACTGAAGCTTTCTTT. Translating it yields CASKKGVNTEAFF.

The chain uses TRBV9 and TRBJ2-2; D call uncertain. CDR1 SGDLS and CDR2 YYNGEE come from the germline V gene. This CDR3 has 13 residues. V gave up 6 bases and J gave up 4 bases, with 10 bases separating them. The CDR3 DNA sequence: TGTGCCAGCACCTTTCGGGCCACCGGGGAGCTGTTTTTT. Translating gives CASTFRATGELFF.

This clone has just a few counts. The CDR3 sequence: CASNLRTGRGTEAFF. CDR3 sequence (DNA): TGTGCCAGCAACTTACGGACAGGGAGGGGCACTGAAGCTTTCTTT. The V gene is TRBV5-6, the J gene TRBJ1-1; 8 nucleotides align to TRBD1. Trimming took 6 bases from V and 4 from J; bases not matched to a gene: 11. CDR1 SGHDT and CDR2 YYEEEE come from the germline V gene. The CDR3 contains 15 residues. Full variable domain (missing parts from reference TRBV5-6 and TRBJ1-1): DAGVTQSPTHLIKTRGQQVTLRCSPKSGHDTVSWYQQALGQGPQFIFQYYEEEERQRGNFPDRFSGHQFPNYSSELNVNALLLGDSALYLCASNLRTGRGTEAFFGQGTRLTVV.

The chain carries TRBV2 and TRBJ1-1; D gene unclear. This CDR3 spans 14 amino acids. Looked up from germline, CDR1 is SNHLY and CDR2 is FYNNEI. Trimming left V 10 bases short and J 4 bases short, with 19 bases between. This chain's CDR3 is CAIRSGRTSTEAFF. The DNA for the CDR3 is TGTGCCATCAGGTCGGGCCGAACGAGCACTGAAGCTTTCTTT.

The CDR3 loop is CASSLRRNTEAFF. The CDR3 region has the DNA TGTGCCAGCAGCTTACGGAGGAACACTGAAGCTTTCTTT. This chain joins TRBV7-3 and TRBJ1-1; D gene uncertain. V shed 2 bases and J shed 1 base, with 5 bases lying between them. Germline lookup yields CDR1 SGHTA and CDR2 FQGTGA. The CDR3 runs 13 residues.